These T cell receptor beta chains were read from a single sample in a study of OX40 agonist ivuxolimab in advanced cancers. The repertoire was sequenced with immunoSEQ multiplex PCR; TCRdb's copy has only in-frame clones and lacks some. This table holds under 80,000 clones, more than 80% found once. The sample here was CD4+ or CD8+ T cells sorted from blood, taken in a trial of the OX40 agonist ivuxolimab. These TCRs come from an adult with an advanced solid tumor such as melanoma, head and neck, liver or kidney cancer. CDR3s include the opening cysteine and the closing phenylalanine or tryptophan. The D gene is left open where the match is weak. Only some rows state a clone size, as once, few, many or a class for expanded clones.

DNA: TGTGCCAGCAGCTTAGGAACAGGGAGAGGGGCTATCACTGAAGCTTTCTTT
CDR3: CASSLGTGRGAITEAFF
J: TRBJ1-1
D: .
V: TRBV7-9
size: .

DNA: TGTGCCAGCGGAGGCTCCGGTGAGGCCCAGCATTTT
CDR3: CASGGSGEAQHF
J: TRBJ1-5
D: .
V: TRBV6-5
size: .

DNA: TGCAGCGTTGGAGATGTCGGGACTACTAACACCGGGGAGCTGTTTTTT
CDR3: CSVGDVGTTNTGELFF
J: TRBJ2-2
D: TRBD2
V: TRBV29-1
size: .

DNA: TGTGCCAGCAGTTACGGACAGGGATTAGACACCATATATTTT
CDR3: CASSYGQGLDTIYF
J: TRBJ1-3
D: TRBD1
V: TRBV6-5
size: .

DNA: TGTGCCAGCAGTGCCCCCGGCAGGGCCCTTTACAATGAGCAGTTCTTC
CDR3: CASSAPGRALYNEQFF
J: TRBJ2-1
D: .
V: TRBV28
size: .

DNA: TGTGCCAGCAGCTTAGATCCCTCCGCTCGGGACATTCAGTACTTC
CDR3: CASSLDPSARDIQYF
J: TRBJ2-4
D: .
V: TRBV7-2
size: .

DNA: TGTGCCAGTAGAGAGGAGATCTTGGGGGGAAATGGCTACACCTTC
CDR3: CASREEILGGNGYTF
J: TRBJ1-2
D: .
V: TRBV19
size: .

DNA: TGTGCCAGCTCCAGGGGATCGGGATCGACTAGCGGGAAACGATACAATGAGCAGTTCTTC
CDR3: CASSRGSGSTSGKRYNEQFF
J: TRBJ2-1
D: TRBD2
V: TRBV7-6
size: .

DNA: TGTGCCAGCAGTTCCCGACTACCTCCTTACACAGATACGCAGTATTTT
CDR3: CASSSRLPPYTDTQYF
J: TRBJ2-3
D: .
V: TRBV28
size: .

DNA: TGTGCCAGCAGCCTGGGGGGCGGGAACACTGAAGCTTTCTTT
CDR3: CASSLGGGNTEAFF
J: TRBJ1-1
D: .
V: TRBV28
size: .

DNA: TGTGCCAGCAGAAGAGACCCAGCGGGGGTTCCCTCTGGGGCCAACGTCCTGACTTTC
CDR3: CASRRDPAGVPSGANVLTF
J: TRBJ2-6
D: TRBD2
V: TRBV7-3
size: .

DNA: TGTGCCAGCAGCCCCGGGGGTCCAAATCAGCCCCAGCATTTT
CDR3: CASSPGGPNQPQHF
J: TRBJ1-5
D: .
V: TRBV7-2
size: .

DNA: TGTGCCTGGAGTGTTGTTGGGGGGAGAGGCGGGGAGCTGTTTTTT
CDR3: CAWSVVGGRGGELFF
J: TRBJ2-2
D: .
V: TRBV30
size: .

DNA: TGTGCCAGCAGTTTAAAGACAGATTCCTACGAGCAGTACTTC
CDR3: CASSLKTDSYEQYF
J: TRBJ2-7
D: .
V: TRBV6-5
size: .

DNA: TGTGCCAGCTCACCGACCGGGACAGGGGGGCAGCCCCAGCATTTT
CDR3: CASSPTGTGGQPQHF
J: TRBJ1-5
D: TRBD1
V: TRBV18
size: .

DNA: TGTGCCAGCAGCCATGGACGGCGAGATCCCTATAATTCACCCCTCCACTTT
CDR3: CASSHGRRDPYNSPLHF
J: TRBJ1-6
D: .
V: TRBV5-4
size: .

DNA: TGTGCCAGCAGGGGAGGCAATCAGCCCCAGCATTTT
CDR3: CASRGGNQPQHF
J: TRBJ1-5
D: .
V: TRBV6-6
size: .

DNA: TGTGCCAGCAGCTGGTCGACTAGCGGGGGGAGCACAGATACGCAGTATTTT
CDR3: CASSWSTSGGSTDTQYF
J: TRBJ2-3
D: TRBD2
V: TRBV7-3
size: .

DNA: TGTGCCAGCAGCTTACAGGCCGGGAGTGGGGGTATTGAGCAGTTCTTC
CDR3: CASSLQAGSGGIEQFF
J: TRBJ2-1
D: .
V: TRBV11-3
size: few

DNA: TGTGCCTGGAGTGTACCGGGAGCAGGGGGCGCAAGGGGTGGCTACACCTTC
CDR3: CAWSVPGAGGARGGYTF
J: TRBJ1-2
D: TRBD1
V: TRBV30
size: .

DNA: TGTGCCACCAGACCCCTGGGACCCGATGGGGATACGCAGTATTTT
CDR3: CATRPLGPDGDTQYF
J: TRBJ2-3
D: .
V: TRBV15
size: .

DNA: TGTGCCAGCAGTTTCCGGGTAAGGAACACTGAAGCTTTCTTT
CDR3: CASSFRVRNTEAFF
J: TRBJ1-1
D: .
V: TRBV28
size: .

DNA: TGTGCCAGCAGCTTGGGGACAGGGCATAACTATGGCTACACCTTC
CDR3: CASSLGTGHNYGYTF
J: TRBJ1-2
D: TRBD1
V: TRBV4-2
size: .

DNA: TGTGCCAGCAGCAAATTCATTGATTACGAGCAGTACTTC
CDR3: CASSKFIDYEQYF
J: TRBJ2-7
D: .
V: TRBV7-7
size: .

DNA: TGTGCCAGCAGCTTACAAGAAAAACTGTTTTTT
CDR3: CASSLQEKLFF
J: TRBJ1-4
D: .
V: TRBV7-9
size: .

DNA: TGTGCCAGCAGTTTATCAGGGGGAAGAAAACTGTTTTTT
CDR3: CASSLSGGRKLFF
J: TRBJ1-4
D: TRBD1
V: TRBV28
size: once

DNA: TGTGCCAGCAGTTCTAGTCAGGGGGGGCCTGGAAACACCATATATTTT
CDR3: CASSSSQGGPGNTIYF
J: TRBJ1-3
D: TRBD1
V: TRBV28
size: .

DNA: TGTGCCAGTAGTATAGGCAATGGAAACACCATATATTTT
CDR3: CASSIGNGNTIYF
J: TRBJ1-3
D: .
V: TRBV19
size: .

DNA: TGTGCCAGCAATACGGGCGGCGAGCAGTACTTC
CDR3: CASNTGGEQYF
J: TRBJ2-7
D: .
V: TRBV6-4
size: .

DNA: TGTGCCAGCAGCTTGGGACAGGGCTTCCAACACACAGATACGCAGTATTTT
CDR3: CASSLGQGFQHTDTQYF
J: TRBJ2-3
D: TRBD1
V: TRBV7-6
size: .

DNA: TGTGCCAGCAGCGACAGGGACAGGGGTTACGAGCAGTACTTC
CDR3: CASSDRDRGYEQYF
J: TRBJ2-7
D: TRBD1
V: TRBV7-2
size: .

DNA: TGCGCCAGCAGCTTGGCGGCGGGGCTTGGGACTGAAGCTTTCTTT
CDR3: CASSLAAGLGTEAFF
J: TRBJ1-1
D: .
V: TRBV5-1
size: .

DNA: TGCGCCAGCGGCGGTAATCAGCCCCAGCATTTT
CDR3: CASGGNQPQHF
J: TRBJ1-5
D: .
V: TRBV10-1
size: .

DNA: TGCGCCAGCAGCCAAGTAAGCGGGGCGCAGTATTTT
CDR3: CASSQVSGAQYF
J: TRBJ2-3
D: TRBD2
V: TRBV4-1
size: .

DNA: TGTGCCAGCAGCTCTCTAGCGGGGGTGGCCGGGGAGCTGTTTTTT
CDR3: CASSSLAGVAGELFF
J: TRBJ2-2
D: TRBD2
V: TRBV7-3
size: .

DNA: TGTGCCAGCAGCGTACAGAGTTTGGGGAATGAGCAGTTCTTC
CDR3: CASSVQSLGNEQFF
J: TRBJ2-1
D: .
V: TRBV9
size: .

DNA: TGTGCCAGCAGCTCCCTCGGGAGCTCCTACAATGAGCAGTTCTTC
CDR3: CASSSLGSSYNEQFF
J: TRBJ2-1
D: .
V: TRBV7-3
size: .

DNA: TGTGCCAGCAGCCTGACTAGCGGGGGTTACAATGAGCAGTTCTTC
CDR3: CASSLTSGGYNEQFF
J: TRBJ2-1
D: TRBD2
V: TRBV11-1
size: once

DNA: TGCGCCAGCAGCTTGGCCGGGTCAGGGTCCTCCTCCTACGAGCAGTACTTC
CDR3: CASSLAGSGSSSYEQYF
J: TRBJ2-7
D: .
V: TRBV5-1
size: once

DNA: TGTGCCAGCGGACCTCTGGGACAGACGCAGTATTTT
CDR3: CASGPLGQTQYF
J: TRBJ2-3
D: TRBD1
V: TRBV2
size: .

DNA: TGTGCCAGCAGCGCCCAAACTAAGGTCGGGCAGCCCTATGGCTACACCTTC
CDR3: CASSAQTKVGQPYGYTF
J: TRBJ1-2
D: .
V: TRBV9
size: .

DNA: TGTGCCAGCAGTCTTATCTATGGGGACACTGAAGCTTTCTTT
CDR3: CASSLIYGDTEAFF
J: TRBJ1-1
D: .
V: TRBV28
size: .

DNA: TGTGCCATCAGTGGTTCCAATTCCTACGAGCAGTACTTC
CDR3: CAISGSNSYEQYF
J: TRBJ2-7
D: .
V: TRBV10-3
size: few

DNA: TGTGCCAGCAGCTTACAGCGTGATTCACCCCTCCACTTT
CDR3: CASSLQRDSPLHF
J: TRBJ1-6
D: .
V: TRBV7-7
size: few

DNA: TGTGCCAGCAGCTTAGATCCCCAGAATCTACGCGAGCAGTACTTC
CDR3: CASSLDPQNLREQYF
J: TRBJ2-7
D: .
V: TRBV11-3
size: .

DNA: TGTGCCAGCAGTAGTGTACAGTCCAATGAGCAGTTCTTC
CDR3: CASSSVQSNEQFF
J: TRBJ2-1
D: .
V: TRBV6-5
size: once

DNA: TGTGCCAGCAGTGAAGCGGGGGGGGTCCGATATGGCTACACCTTC
CDR3: CASSEAGGVRYGYTF
J: TRBJ1-2
D: .
V: TRBV6-1
size: .

DNA: TGTGCCAGCAGTTTGACTAGCGGGAGCACAGATACGCAGTATTTT
CDR3: CASSLTSGSTDTQYF
J: TRBJ2-3
D: TRBD2
V: TRBV13
size: .

DNA: TGTGCCAGCAGCCGACTAAGTATCTACGAGCAGTACTTC
CDR3: CASSRLSIYEQYF
J: TRBJ2-7
D: .
V: TRBV14
size: .

DNA: TGTGCCAGTAGTATAGGGAGACAGACGAATCAGCCCCAGCATTTT
CDR3: CASSIGRQTNQPQHF
J: TRBJ1-5
D: .
V: TRBV19
size: .

DNA: TGTGCCAGCAGTTTCAACAACCGACAGCAAGAGACCCAGTACTTC
CDR3: CASSFNNRQQETQYF
J: TRBJ2-5
D: .
V: TRBV6-5
size: few

DNA: TGTGCCAGCAGTCCTGCCATATCGGGGGGCGAAGCTTTCTTT
CDR3: CASSPAISGGEAFF
J: TRBJ1-1
D: .
V: TRBV27
size: .

DNA: TGCGCCAGCAGCTCCACGACAGGGGCAGAGACCCAGTACTTC
CDR3: CASSSTTGAETQYF
J: TRBJ2-5
D: TRBD1
V: TRBV5-1
size: .

DNA: TGTGCCAGCAGCGTGGGGGCAGGGGTTAATGAAAAACTGTTTTTT
CDR3: CASSVGAGVNEKLFF
J: TRBJ1-4
D: .
V: TRBV9
size: .

DNA: TGTGCCAGCAGCCGCCGGGACAGGGTAACCGGGGAGCTGTTTTTT
CDR3: CASSRRDRVTGELFF
J: TRBJ2-2
D: TRBD1
V: TRBV14
size: .